Listed here is a single TCR beta chain. Antigen unknown. This specimen comes from a study of T cells after yellow fever vaccination. 5'RACE template switching produced TCR cDNA carrying a universal primer site and UMIs. TCRdb reanalysed the 5' RACE reads using MiXCR and keeps one entry per CDR3 protein. The data show 300,000 to 350,000 distinct CDR3 sequences, 9.5% to 12% seen once. CDR3 length: 14 amino acids. Trimming pared 6 bases from V and 0 bases from J, leaving 12 bases between. CDR1 and CDR2 (germline): DFQATT, SNEGSKA (reference sequence). Broader study findings: Although the secondary response was weaker, it peaked faster, at day 5 versus 15.

The V and J genes are TRBV20-1 and TRBJ1-5; D might be TRBD1 (5 bases). The sequence came from a man aged 18 to 30 who received the YFV17D yellow fever vaccine. Here the sequenced sample was CD4+ T cells sorted from PBMCs, taken 45 days after the yellow fever booster vaccination. CDR3 residues: CSAEDSNSNQPQHF. The CDR3 DNA reads as TGCAGTGCCGAAGACAGTAATAGCAATCAGCCCCAGCATTTT.